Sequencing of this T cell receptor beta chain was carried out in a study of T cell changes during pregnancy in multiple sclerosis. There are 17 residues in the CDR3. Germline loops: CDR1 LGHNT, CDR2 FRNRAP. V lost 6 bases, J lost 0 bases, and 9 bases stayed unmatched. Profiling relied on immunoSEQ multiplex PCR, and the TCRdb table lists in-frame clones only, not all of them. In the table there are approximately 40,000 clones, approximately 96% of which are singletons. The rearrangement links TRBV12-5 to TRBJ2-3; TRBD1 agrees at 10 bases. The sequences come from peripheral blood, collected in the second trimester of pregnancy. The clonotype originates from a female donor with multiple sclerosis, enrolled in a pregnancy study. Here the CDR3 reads CASGQDRGGLSTDTQYF. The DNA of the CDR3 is TGTGCTAGTGGACAGGACAGGGGGGGCTTAAGCACAGATACGCAGTATTTT.